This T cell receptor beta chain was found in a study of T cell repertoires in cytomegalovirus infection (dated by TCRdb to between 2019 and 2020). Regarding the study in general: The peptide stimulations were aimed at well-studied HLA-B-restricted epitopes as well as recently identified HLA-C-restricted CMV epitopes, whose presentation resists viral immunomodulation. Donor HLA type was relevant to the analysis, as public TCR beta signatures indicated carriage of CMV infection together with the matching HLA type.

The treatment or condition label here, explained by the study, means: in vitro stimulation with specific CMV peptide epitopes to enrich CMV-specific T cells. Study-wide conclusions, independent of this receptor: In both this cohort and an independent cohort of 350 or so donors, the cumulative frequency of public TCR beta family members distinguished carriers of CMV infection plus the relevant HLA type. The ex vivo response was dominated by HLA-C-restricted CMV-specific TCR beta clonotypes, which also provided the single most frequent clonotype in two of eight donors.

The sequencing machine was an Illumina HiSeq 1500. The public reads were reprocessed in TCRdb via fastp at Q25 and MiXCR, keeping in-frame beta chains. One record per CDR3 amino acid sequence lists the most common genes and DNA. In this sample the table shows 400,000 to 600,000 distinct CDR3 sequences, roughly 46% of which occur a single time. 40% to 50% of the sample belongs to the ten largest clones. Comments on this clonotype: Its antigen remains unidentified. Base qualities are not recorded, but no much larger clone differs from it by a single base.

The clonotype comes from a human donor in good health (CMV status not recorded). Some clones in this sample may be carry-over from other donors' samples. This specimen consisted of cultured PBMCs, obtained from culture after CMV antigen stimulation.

CDR3 protein: CASSLTSGNSYEQYF. The base sequence is TGTGCCAGCAGCTTAACTAGCGGTAACTCCTACGAGCAGTACTTC. Recombination linked TRBV11-2 to TRBJ2-7, and 8 junctional nucleotides match TRBD2. V is pruned by 2 bases and J by 0 bases, leaving 3 bases of the junction without a gene match. As encoded in the germline V gene, CDR1 is SGHAT while CDR2 is FQNNGV. The CDR3 has 15 amino acids, counting the end cysteine and phenylalanine. Only CDR3 DNA remains: 45 bases, in frame from the first base.